This section outlines one TCR beta chain sequence together with its context. Its target is unknown. Per germline, CDR1 SQVTM and CDR2 ANQGSEA. CDR3 size: 16 residues. Ranging in age from about 6 to 100, the donors were healthy Caucasian individuals from Russia. The data were obtained in a study of blood T cells in healthy people across ages. The overall study: Template switching retrieved approximately one barcoded beta molecule for each two T cells. Findings and caveats of the study: A strong correlation was found between TCR beta diversity and the percentage of naive T cells.

A second PCR of roughly 7 to 11 cycles used a sample-barcoded 5' primer and a J-beta primer mix. TCRdb reprocessed the 5' RACE reads via MiXCR and lists one record per CDR3 protein. Of just over 800,000 distinct CDR3 sequences in the sample, 55% to 65% are singletons; the top ten hold 25% to 30%. The sequence derives from a man aged 25 to 45 in good health. Sequencing used blood. The rearrangement uses TRBV29-1 and TRBJ2-4, with 10 bases aligning to TRBD1. Matching the DNA end better, TRBJ2-7 makes the J call doubtful. This CDR3 is CSAVLAPGQGSYEQYF. The CDR3 bases are TGCAGCGCCGTCCTGGCGCCGGGACAGGGGTCGTACGAGCAGTACTTC.